This T cell receptor (beta chain) was obtained from a study of blood T cell repertoires in COVID-19. Method: immunoSEQ multiplex PCR; TCRdb's copy keeps in-frame clones and lacks some. This repertoire shows hundreds of thousands of clones, roughly 85% found once; its top ten account for around 6.9%. Note on this clone: Different DNA sequences within this sample yield the same CDR3.

Per the germline V gene, CDR1 is SGHRS and CDR2 is YFSETQ. The CDR3 spans 13 residues. V was trimmed by 0 bases and J by 5 bases, leaving 8 bases between them. The sequenced sample was peripheral blood. V usage is TRBV5-1 and J usage is TRBJ1-2; perhaps TRBD1 as D (5 bases). This clonotype originated in a human donor in a cohort sampled during active COVID-19. CDR3: CASSLGTRYGYTF. CDR3 nucleotide sequence: TGCGCCAGCAGCTTGGGGACAAGGTATGGCTACACCTTC.